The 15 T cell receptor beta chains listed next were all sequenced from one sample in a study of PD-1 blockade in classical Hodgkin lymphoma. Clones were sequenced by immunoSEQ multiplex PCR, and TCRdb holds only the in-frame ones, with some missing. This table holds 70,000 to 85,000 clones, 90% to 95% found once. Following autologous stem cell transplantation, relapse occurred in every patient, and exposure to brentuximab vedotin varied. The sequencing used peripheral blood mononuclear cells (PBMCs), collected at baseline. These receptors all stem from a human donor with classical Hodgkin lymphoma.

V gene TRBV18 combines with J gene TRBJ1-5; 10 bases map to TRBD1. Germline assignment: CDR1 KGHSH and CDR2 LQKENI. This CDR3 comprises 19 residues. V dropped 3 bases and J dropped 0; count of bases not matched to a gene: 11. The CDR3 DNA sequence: TGTGCCAGCTCACCGACAGGGGGCGGGCTGGCTTTTAGCAATCAGCCCCAGCATTTT. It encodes CASSPTGGGLAFSNQPQHF.

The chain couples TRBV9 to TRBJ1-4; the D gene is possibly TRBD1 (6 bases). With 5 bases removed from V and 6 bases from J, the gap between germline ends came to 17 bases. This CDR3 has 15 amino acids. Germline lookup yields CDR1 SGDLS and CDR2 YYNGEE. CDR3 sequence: CASSRQTGTHEKLFF. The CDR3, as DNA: TGTGCCAGCAGTAGACAAACAGGGACGCATGAAAAACTGTTTTTT.

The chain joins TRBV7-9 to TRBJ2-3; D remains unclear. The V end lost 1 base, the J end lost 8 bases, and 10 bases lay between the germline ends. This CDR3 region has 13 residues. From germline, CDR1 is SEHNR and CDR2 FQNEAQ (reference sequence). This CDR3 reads CASSLGGEGTQYF. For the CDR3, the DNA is TGTGCCAGCAGCTTAGGTGGGGAAGGTACGCAGTATTTT.

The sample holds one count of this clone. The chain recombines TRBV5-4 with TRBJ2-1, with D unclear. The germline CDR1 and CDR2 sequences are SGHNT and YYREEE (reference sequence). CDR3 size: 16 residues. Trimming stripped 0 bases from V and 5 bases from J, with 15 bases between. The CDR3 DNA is TGTGCCAGCAGCTTGGCCGGTCAGATAGGGCACAATGAGCAGTTCTTC. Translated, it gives CASSLAGQIGHNEQFF.

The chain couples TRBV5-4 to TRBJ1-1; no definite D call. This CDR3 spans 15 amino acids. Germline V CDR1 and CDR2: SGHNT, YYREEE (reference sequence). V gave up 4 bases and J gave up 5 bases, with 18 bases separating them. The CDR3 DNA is TGTGCCAGCAGCCTGTTCTCCAACCCGGGGACTGAAGCTTTCTTT. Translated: CASSLFSNPGTEAFF.

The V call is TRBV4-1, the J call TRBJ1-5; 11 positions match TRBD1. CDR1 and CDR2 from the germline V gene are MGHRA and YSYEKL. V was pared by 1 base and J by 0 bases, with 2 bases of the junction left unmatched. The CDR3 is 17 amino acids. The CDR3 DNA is TGCGCCAGCAGCCAAGGGGACAGGGGGGATAGCAATCAGCCCCAGCATTTT. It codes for CASSQGDRGDSNQPQHF.

The CDR3 nucleotides are TGTGCCAGCAGCCTCGACTACGAGCAGTACTTC. The encoded protein is CASSLDYEQYF. V gene TRBV6-5 combines with J gene TRBJ2-7; D gene uncertain. The CDR3 has 11 amino acids. CDR1 MNHEY and CDR2 SVGAGI come from the germline V gene. Between the trimmed V and J ends, which lost 6 bases and 3 bases, there was a span of 6 bases.

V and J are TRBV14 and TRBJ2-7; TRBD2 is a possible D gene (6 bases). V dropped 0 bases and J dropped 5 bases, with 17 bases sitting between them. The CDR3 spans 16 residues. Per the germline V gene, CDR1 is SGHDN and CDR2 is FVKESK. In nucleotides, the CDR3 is TGTGCCAGCAGCCAAGATTTCCCAGCGGGCAGCCACGAGCAGTACTTC. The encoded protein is CASSQDFPAGSHEQYF. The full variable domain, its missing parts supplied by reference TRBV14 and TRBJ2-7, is EAGVTQFPSHSVIEKGQTVTLRCDPISGHDNLYWYRRVMGKEIKFLLHFVKESKQDESGMPNNRFLAERTGGTYSTLKVQPAELEDSGVYFCASSQDFPAGSHEQYFGPGTRLTVT.

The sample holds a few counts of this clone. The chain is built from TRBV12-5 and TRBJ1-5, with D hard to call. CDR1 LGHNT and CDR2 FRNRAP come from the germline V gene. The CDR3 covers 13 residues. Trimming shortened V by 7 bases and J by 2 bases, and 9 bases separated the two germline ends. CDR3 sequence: CASDETGNQPQHF. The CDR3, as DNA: TGTGCTAGTGATGAAACGGGCAATCAGCCCCAGCATTTT.

As DNA, the CDR3 is TGTGCCAGCAGCTTAATGTTAACAGCCAATCAGCCCCAGCATTTT. Amino acid sequence: CASSLMLTANQPQHF. J is TRBJ1-5 and V is TRBV7-8, with no clear D. V gave up 2 bases and J gave up 3 bases, with 11 bases separating them. This CDR3 spans 15 amino acids. CDR1 SGHVS and CDR2 FQNEAQ come from the germline V gene.

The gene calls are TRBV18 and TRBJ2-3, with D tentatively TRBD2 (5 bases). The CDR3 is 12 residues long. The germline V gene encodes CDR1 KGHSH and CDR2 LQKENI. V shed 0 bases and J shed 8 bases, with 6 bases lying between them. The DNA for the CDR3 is TGTGCCAGCTCACCACCTGCGGGTACGCAGTATTTT. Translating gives CASSPPAGTQYF.

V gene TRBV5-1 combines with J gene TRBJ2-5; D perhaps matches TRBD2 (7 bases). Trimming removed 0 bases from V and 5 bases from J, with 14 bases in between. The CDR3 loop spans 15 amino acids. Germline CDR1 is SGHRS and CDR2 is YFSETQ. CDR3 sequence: CASSLGRGGLETQYF. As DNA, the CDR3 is TGCGCCAGCAGCTTGGGACGCGGGGGCCTGGAGACCCAGTACTTC.

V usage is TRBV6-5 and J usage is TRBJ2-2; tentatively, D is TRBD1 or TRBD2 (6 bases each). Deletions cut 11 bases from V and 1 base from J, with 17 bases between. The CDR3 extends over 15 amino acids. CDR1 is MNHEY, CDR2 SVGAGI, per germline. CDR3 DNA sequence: TGTGCCTGGCGTTCAGGGGAGGAGAACACCGGGGAGCTGTTTTTT. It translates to CAWRSGEENTGELFF.

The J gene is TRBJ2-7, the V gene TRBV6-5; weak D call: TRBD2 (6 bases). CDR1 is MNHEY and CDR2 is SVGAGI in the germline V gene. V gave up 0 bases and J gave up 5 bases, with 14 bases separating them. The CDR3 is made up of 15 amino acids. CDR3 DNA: TGTGCCAGCAGTTACTCTGCTAGCGCTCCCCACGAGCAGTACTTC. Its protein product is CASSYSASAPHEQYF.

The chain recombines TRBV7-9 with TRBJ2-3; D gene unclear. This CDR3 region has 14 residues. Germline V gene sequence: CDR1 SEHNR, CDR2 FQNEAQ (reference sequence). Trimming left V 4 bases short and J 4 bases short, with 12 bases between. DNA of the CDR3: TGTGCCAGCAGCTACCCGTCGTGGGCAGATACGCAGTATTTT. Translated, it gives CASSYPSWADTQYF.